This TCR beta chain originates from a study of T cell repertoires in cytomegalovirus infection. As for the study in general: Recently described HLA-C-restricted plus well-studied HLA-B-restricted CMV epitopes were used.

This clonotype has just one count. Its specificity is not known. Study-wide results and limits: Summed frequency of shared TCR beta families picked out CMV carriers who also had the relevant HLA. Clonotype analysis showed dominance of the ex vivo response by HLA-C-restricted CMV-specific TCR beta clonotypes.

The CDR3 covers 15 residues. V shed 8 bases, J shed 6 bases, and the junction held 10 bases outside the gene matches. Per the germline V gene, CDR1 is MNHEY and CDR2 is SMNVEV (reference sequence). TCRdb used MiXCR to reprocess the reads, holding one entry per CDR3 protein. Altogether approximately 390,000 distinct CDR3 sequences are present, roughly 34% being singletons, with the ten largest covering roughly 14%. This receptor was identified in a human donor in good health (CMV status not recorded). Some clones in this sample may be carry-over from other donors' samples. The rearrangement links TRBV27 to TRBJ1-5; 10 nucleotides line up with TRBD1. The material was cultured PBMCs, obtained from culture after CMV antigen stimulation. The CDR3 DNA reads as TGTGCCAGCCGATTGACAGGGGGCCAAGGTCAGCCCCAGCATTTT. Amino acid sequence: CASRLTGGQGQPQHF.